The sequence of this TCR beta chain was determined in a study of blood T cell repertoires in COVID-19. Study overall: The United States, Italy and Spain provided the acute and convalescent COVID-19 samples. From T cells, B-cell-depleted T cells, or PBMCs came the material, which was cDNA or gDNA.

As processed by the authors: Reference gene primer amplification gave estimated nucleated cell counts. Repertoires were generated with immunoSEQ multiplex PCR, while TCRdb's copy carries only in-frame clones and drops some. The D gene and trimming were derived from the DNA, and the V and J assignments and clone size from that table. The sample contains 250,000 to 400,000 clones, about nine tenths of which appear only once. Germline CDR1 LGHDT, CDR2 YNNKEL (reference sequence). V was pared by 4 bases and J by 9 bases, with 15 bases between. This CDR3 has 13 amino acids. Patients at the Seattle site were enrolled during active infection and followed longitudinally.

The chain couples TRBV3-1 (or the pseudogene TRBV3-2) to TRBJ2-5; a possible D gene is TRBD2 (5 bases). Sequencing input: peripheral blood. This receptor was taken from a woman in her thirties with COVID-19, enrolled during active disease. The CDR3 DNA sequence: TGTGCCAGCAGCCTACGGGGAAATGGGGCCCAGTACTTC. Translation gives CASSLRGNGAQYF.